Below, 18 T cell receptor beta chains from the same sample are listed, as sequenced in a study of shared clonotypes between healthy human individuals. Some clones are missing from TCRdb's copy, which holds only in-frame ones; the method was immunoSEQ multiplex PCR. The sample includes approximately 2.5 million clones, under 95% seen only once; the top ten take 0.36%. The sequenced sample consisted of naive CD4+ T cells from PBMCs. Described subset: CD45RA+ positively selected. The receptors shown here come from a young man in good health. Some clones in this sample may be carry-over from other donors' samples.

The chain uses TRBV5-1 and TRBJ2-7; tentatively, D is TRBD1 or TRBD2 (7 bases each). The CDR3 loop spans 16 amino acids. CDR1 and CDR2 (germline): SGHRS, YFSETQ. V lost 6 bases, J lost 1 base, and 20 bases lay in between. CDR3 nucleotide sequence: TGCGCCAGCACAGGGGGGGCGCTTAGAGGATCCTACGAGCAGTACTTC. Protein product: CASTGGALRGSYEQYF.

CDR3 residues: CASSPRGVRDTQYF. The CDR3 coding sequence is TGTGCCAGCAGCCCGAGAGGGGTTAGAGATACGCAGTATTTT. J is TRBJ2-3 and V is TRBV11-2; either TRBD1 or TRBD2 may fit D (5 bases each). V was shortened by 5 bases and J by 5 bases, with 14 bases between the two germline ends. The CDR3 is 14 amino acids. Germline CDR1 is SGHAT and CDR2 is FQNNGV.

CDR3 sequence (DNA): TGTGCCAGCAGGCCCGGAGTTAGCGAGCAGTACTTC. Amino acid sequence: CASRPGVSEQYF. V usage is TRBV28 and J usage is TRBJ2-7; unclear D gene. Trimming removed 6 bases from V and 6 bases from J, with 12 bases in between. The germline V gene has CDR1 MDHEN and CDR2 SYDVKM. The CDR3 spans 12 residues.

This chain uses TRBV7-2 with TRBJ2-5, with 8 bases aligning to TRBD1. This CDR3 is 17 amino acids long. The germline CDR1 and CDR2 sequences are SGHTA and FQGNSA. V trimming: 5 bases; J trimming: 5 bases; junction bases outside the gene matches: 16. Here the CDR3 DNA reads TGTGCCAGCAGCCTAAAGGTGGGGCAGGGGGCGCGGGAGACCCAGTACTTC. The encoded protein is CASSLKVGQGARETQYF. The full variable domain, completed using reference TRBV7-2 and TRBJ2-5, is GAGVSQSPSNKVTEKGKDVELRCDPISGHTALYWYRQSLGQGLEFLIYFQGNSAPDKSGLPSDRFSAERTGGSVSTLTIQRTQQEDSAVYLCASSLKVGQGARETQYFGPGTRLLVL.

V gene TRBV2 combines with J gene TRBJ2-1; D tentatively fits TRBD1 or TRBD2 (5 bases each). V was shortened by 5 bases and J by 5 bases, with 19 bases between the two germline ends. CDR3 size: 16 residues. Germline assignment: CDR1 SNHLY and CDR2 FYNNEI. CDR3 loop: CASSRLPNPGHNEQFF. CDR3 DNA sequence: TGTGCCAGCAGTCGTCTCCCAAACCCGGGACACAATGAGCAGTTCTTC.

The J gene is TRBJ2-1, the V gene TRBV27, with D perhaps TRBD1 (6 bases). The ends were cut back, 3 bases at V and 9 bases at J, with 18 bases in the middle. Germline values: CDR1 MNHEY, CDR2 SMNVEV (reference sequence). The CDR3 is 15 amino acids. CDR3 protein: CASSLAPRGEGEQFF. The CDR3 DNA is TGTGCCAGCAGTTTGGCCCCCAGGGGAGAGGGTGAGCAGTTCTTC.

The chain couples TRBV28 to TRBJ1-3; no clear D gene. The V gene's germline CDR1 is MDHEN and CDR2 SYDVKM. The CDR3 runs to 15 residues. Trimming took off 2 bases at V and 0 bases at J, with 8 bases between the two ends. The CDR3 protein is CASSLGPYSGNTIYF. DNA of the CDR3: TGTGCCAGCAGTTTAGGGCCATACTCTGGAAACACCATATATTTT.

This clone appeared a single time. The V call is TRBV28, the J call TRBJ2-1, with D possibly being TRBD1 (6 bases). Germline V CDR1 and CDR2: MDHEN, SYDVKM. Between the trimmed V and J ends, which lost 6 bases and 0 bases, there was a span of 12 bases. This CDR3 region has 15 residues. The CDR3 sequence is CASRWDISSYNEQFF. The DNA for the CDR3 is TGTGCCAGCAGATGGGACATCAGCTCCTACAATGAGCAGTTCTTC.

The chain recombines TRBV6-1 with TRBJ2-7; no reliable D call. V lost 8 bases and J 0 bases, leaving 2 bases between the germline ends. CDR3 size: 10 residues. In germline, CDR1 is MNHNS, CDR2 SASEGT. CDR3 loop: CASFSYEQYF. CDR3 nucleotides: TGTGCCAGCTTCTCCTACGAGCAGTACTTC.

This chain links TRBV5-4 with TRBJ2-7; TRBD2 is a possible D gene (5 bases). The CDR3 is 15 amino acids. Germline V gene sequence: CDR1 SGHNT, CDR2 YYREEE (reference sequence). Trimming stripped 1 base from V and 0 bases from J, with 11 bases between. The CDR3, as DNA: TGTGCCAGCAGCTTGCCTGAAAGCGGCTCCTACGAGCAGTACTTC. It is translated as CASSLPESGSYEQYF. Together with reference TRBV5-4 and TRBJ2-7, the CDR3 gives the full variable domain: ETGVTQSPTHLIKTRGQQVTLRCSSQSGHNTVSWYQQALGQGPQFIFQYYREEENGRGNFPPRFSGLQFPNYSSELNVNALELDDSALYLCASSLPESGSYEQYFGPGTRLTVT.

This sequence joins TRBV7-9 and TRBJ2-7; 8 bases align to TRBD1. There are 16 residues in the CDR3. Germline V lookup: CDR1 SEHNR, CDR2 FQNEAQ (reference sequence). After removal of 5 bases from V and 7 bases from J, the junction contained 16 bases not matched to a gene. The CDR3 is CASSPSGGGQTVEQYF. The CDR3 region has the DNA TGTGCCAGCAGCCCCTCAGGGGGCGGCCAGACGGTGGAGCAGTACTTC.

The J gene is TRBJ1-5, the V gene TRBV6-1, with unresolved D. CDR1 and CDR2 from the germline V gene are MNHNS and SASEGT. This CDR3 is built from 13 residues. Between the trimmed V and J ends, which lost 3 bases and 5 bases, there was a span of 8 bases. The CDR3 DNA is TGTGCCAGCAGTGATTCACCCGATCAGCCCCAGCATTTT. Its translation is CASSDSPDQPQHF.

This chain joins TRBV7-9 and TRBJ2-4; D is unclear. The CDR3 loop spans 15 amino acids. Germline V lookup: CDR1 SEHNR, CDR2 FQNEAQ (reference sequence). V dropped 5 bases and J dropped 0 bases, with 11 bases sitting between them. In nucleotides, the CDR3 is TGTGCCAGCAGCACGTCCATCCTAGCCAAAAACATTCAGTACTTC. This codes for CASSTSILAKNIQYF.

The chain combines TRBV18 with TRBJ2-2, with 11 positions matching TRBD2. Unmatched junction bases numbered 8, after V lost 5 bases and J lost 6 bases. The V gene's germline CDR1 is KGHSH and CDR2 LQKENI. The CDR3 spans 16 residues. DNA for the CDR3: TGTGCCAGCTCAACTCGACTAGCGGGGAGGTCCGGGGAGCTGTTTTTT. Translating gives CASSTRLAGRSGELFF.

In DNA form, the CDR3 reads TGTGCCAGCAGCCGACTCACCGGGGAGCTGTTTTTT. Protein: CASSRLTGELFF. The chain links TRBV7-9 to TRBJ2-2; D gene unclear. The CDR3 spans 12 residues. Trimming took 5 bases from V and 4 from J, leaving 5 bases between them. CDR1 is SEHNR, CDR2 FQNEAQ, per germline (reference sequence).

The chain recombines TRBV30 with TRBJ2-3; D is perhaps TRBD1 or TRBD2 (6 bases each). Germline V gene lookup returns CDR1 GTSNPN and CDR2 SVGIG (reference sequence). CDR3 size: 13 residues. The germline V and J ends were trimmed by 7 bases and 5 bases, with 16 bases remaining between them. The CDR3 here is CASQGGLGDTQYF. The CDR3 DNA follows: TGTGCCTCCCAAGGGGGGCTCGGAGATACGCAGTATTTT.

J is TRBJ1-1 and V is TRBV30; D gene ambiguous. This CDR3 is built from 12 residues. Germline lookup yields CDR1 GTSNPN and CDR2 SVGIG (reference sequence). V shed 3 bases and J shed 4 bases, with 9 bases lying between them. CDR3 bases: TGTGCCTGGAGCCCTTTGACCACTGAAGCTTTCTTT. Translating gives CAWSPLTTEAFF.

This rearrangement joins TRBV7-8 to TRBJ2-7; possible D gene TRBD2, 5 bases. CDR3 length: 14 residues. The ends were cut back, 2 bases at V and 5 bases at J, with 13 bases in the middle. CDR1 is SGHVS, CDR2 FQNEAQ, per germline. CDR3 in DNA: TGTGCCAGCAGCTTAATCTGGGGAGCTGACGAGCAGTACTTC. It encodes CASSLIWGADEQYF.